This T cell receptor (beta chain) was sequenced for a study of T-cell memory formation after mild COVID-19. TCR alpha and TCR beta cDNA libraries with sample barcodes and UMIs came from 5'RACE using constant-segment primers. TCRdb passed the 5' RACE reads through MiXCR, listing each CDR3 protein once. Of about 410,000 distinct CDR3 sequences detected, around 17% appear once; the ten largest clones hold roughly 21%. Study-level points and caveats: Contracting clones localized mainly to CM and EM when CD4+ and mainly to EMRA when CD8+.

Germline-derived CDR1 and CDR2 are SGHTA and FQGNSA. The CDR3 extends over 15 amino acids. Trimming removed 6 bases from V and 1 base from J, with 14 bases in between. On this clonotype: Its antigen is currently unknown.

The gene calls are TRBV7-2 and TRBJ2-3, with D possibly matching TRBD2 (6 bases). This TCR was recovered from a man aged 18 to 35 who had mild COVID-19 (a few samples of this study predate the infection). Cell type and time point are not known. The source material was PBMCs or a T cell subset sorted from them (not recorded which). The CDR3 coding sequence is TGTGCCAGCAGAGTGGGTGCGGGACGCACAGATACGCAGTATTTT. It is translated as CASRVGAGRTDTQYF.